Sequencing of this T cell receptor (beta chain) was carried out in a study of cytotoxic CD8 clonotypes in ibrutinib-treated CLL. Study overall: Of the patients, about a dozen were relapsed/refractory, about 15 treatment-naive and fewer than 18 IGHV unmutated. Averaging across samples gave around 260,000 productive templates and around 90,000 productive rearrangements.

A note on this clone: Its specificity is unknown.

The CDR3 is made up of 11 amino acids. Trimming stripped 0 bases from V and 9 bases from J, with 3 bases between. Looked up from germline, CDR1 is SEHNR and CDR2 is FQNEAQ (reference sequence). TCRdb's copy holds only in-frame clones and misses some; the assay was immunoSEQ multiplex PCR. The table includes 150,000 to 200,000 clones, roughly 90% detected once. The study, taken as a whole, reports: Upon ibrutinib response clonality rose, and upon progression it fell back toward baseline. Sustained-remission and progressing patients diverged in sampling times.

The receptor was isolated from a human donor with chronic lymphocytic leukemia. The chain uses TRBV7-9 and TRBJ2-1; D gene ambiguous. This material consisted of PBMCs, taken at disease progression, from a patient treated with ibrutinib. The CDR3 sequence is CASSLAPEQFF. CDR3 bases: TGTGCCAGCAGCTTAGCCCCTGAGCAGTTCTTC.